The 27 T cell receptor beta chains below all came from one sample that was sequenced in a study of blood T cell repertoires in COVID-19. The repertoire was sequenced with immunoSEQ multiplex PCR; TCRdb's copy has only in-frame clones and lacks some. Among approximately 150,000 clones listed, around 81% were seen once. The sequenced sample was peripheral blood. These receptors all stem from a woman between 50 and 59 years old with acute or convalescent COVID-19.

The chain recombines TRBV11-2 with TRBJ1-5; 7 bases are a match to TRBD1. The CDR3 has 15 residues. Germline CDR1 is SGHAT and CDR2 is FQNNGV. Germline trimming cut 2 bases from V and 1 base from J; bases unmatched to any gene: 2. CDR3 bases: TGTGCCAGCAGCTTACAGGGGGGAAGCAATCAGCCCCAGCATTTT. It yields the protein CASSLQGGSNQPQHF.

The chain carries TRBV29-1 and TRBJ2-5; 7 positions match TRBD1. This CDR3 spans 15 amino acids. Germline V lookup: CDR1 SQVTM, CDR2 ANQGSEA. The V and J ends lost 7 bases and 2 bases, in that order; junction bases with no gene match: 13. The CDR3 DNA reads as TGCAGCGCTTCTCTACCGGGACAGCTTCAAGAGACCCAGTACTTC. Translated: CSASLPGQLQETQYF.

The J gene is TRBJ2-1, the V gene TRBV7-7; 7 bases agree with TRBD2. The CDR3 extends over 14 amino acids. Germline loops: CDR1 SSHAT, CDR2 FNYEAQ (reference sequence). With 3 bases clipped from V and 5 bases from J, the junction kept 4 bases outside the gene matches. The CDR3 reads CASSFQRGDNEQFF. CDR3 bases: TGTGCCAGCAGCTTTCAGCGGGGAGACAATGAGCAGTTCTTC.

This clone has more than one count but fewer than ten. The chain combines TRBV7-2 with TRBJ2-3, with 10 bases that match TRBD2. The V gene end was trimmed by 5 bases and the J gene end by 5 bases; junction bases not matched to a gene: 4. Germline loops: CDR1 SGHTA, CDR2 FQGNSA. The CDR3 covers 14 residues. CDR3 loop: CASSPERGGDTQYF. In nucleotides, the CDR3 is TGTGCCAGCAGCCCAGAGCGGGGGGGAGATACGCAGTATTTT. The variable domain in full, completed from reference TRBV7-2 and TRBJ2-3, reads GAGVSQSPSNKVTEKGKDVELRCDPISGHTALYWYRQSLGQGLEFLIYFQGNSAPDKSGLPSDRFSAERTGGSVSTLTIQRTQQEDSAVYLCASSPERGGDTQYFGPGTRLTVL.

This chain links TRBV28 with TRBJ1-4; 7 bases fit TRBD1. V shed 6 bases and J 6 bases; nucleotides not matched to a gene: 7. Looked up from germline, CDR1 is MDHEN and CDR2 is SYDVKM. The CDR3 consists of 14 residues. This chain's CDR3 is CASREQGGDEKLFF. In DNA, the CDR3 is TGTGCCAGCAGAGAGCAGGGGGGAGATGAAAAACTGTTTTTT.

The rearrangement uses TRBV10-1 and TRBJ1-6; D is possibly TRBD1 (5 bases). The CDR3 consists of 18 residues. The V gene lost 3 bases and the J gene lost 4 bases, with 19 bases spanning the gap. The germline V gene has CDR1 WNHNN and CDR2 SYGVQD (reference sequence). This CDR3 reads CASSERGPPSFYNSPLHF. DNA for the CDR3: TGCGCCAGCAGTGAAAGGGGCCCTCCAAGCTTTTATAATTCACCCCTCCACTTT.

This sequence joins TRBV28 and TRBJ1-6, with 7 positions matching TRBD1. V shed 6 bases and J 7 bases; nucleotides not matched to a gene: 3. Germline CDR1 and CDR2: MDHEN and SYDVKM. This CDR3 contains 13 residues. CDR3 region: CASRRTGNSPLHF. Written as DNA, the CDR3 is TGTGCCAGCAGACGGACAGGAAATTCACCCCTCCACTTT.

V and J are TRBV7-2 and TRBJ1-5; D uncertain. The germline V gene encodes CDR1 SGHTA and CDR2 FQGNSA. Trimming took 2 bases from V and 0 from J, leaving 20 bases between them. This CDR3 contains 19 residues. The CDR3 region has the DNA TGTGCCAGCAGCTTATTCAGCGCGCAGAACATCGGTAGCAATCAGCCCCAGCATTTT. Translation gives CASSLFSAQNIGSNQPQHF. Filled out from reference TRBV7-2 and TRBJ1-5, the complete variable domain reads GAGVSQSPSNKVTEKGKDVELRCDPISGHTALYWYRQSLGQGLEFLIYFQGNSAPDKSGLPSDRFSAERTGGSVSTLTIQRTQQEDSAVYLCASSLFSAQNIGSNQPQHFGDGTRLSIL.

The chain combines TRBV28 with TRBJ1-1, with D maybe TRBD1 (5 bases). This CDR3 has 13 amino acids. Germline V gene sequence: CDR1 MDHEN, CDR2 SYDVKM. Trimming took 10 bases from V and 4 from J, leaving 16 bases between them. The CDR3 here is CATTGAEGTEAFF. The CDR3 DNA is TGTGCCACCACCGGGGCGGAGGGCACTGAAGCTTTCTTT.

This clone has a count of ten or more. The J gene is TRBJ1-2, the V gene TRBV9; 8 bases agree with TRBD1. The V gene's germline CDR1 is SGDLS and CDR2 YYNGEE. The CDR3 is 14 amino acids. The junction had 5 bases not matched to a gene; V was cut back by 4 bases and J by 3 bases. CDR3 residues: CASSSTGQDYGYTF. CDR3 sequence (DNA): TGTGCCAGCAGCTCCACGGGACAGGACTATGGCTACACCTTC.

This clone appeared a few times. The gene calls are TRBV24-1 and TRBJ2-5, with 8 bases aligning to TRBD1. With V trimmed by 3 bases and J by 3 bases, 2 bases remained unmatched. This CDR3 is 14 amino acids long. Germline values: CDR1 KGHDR, CDR2 SFDVKD. Here the CDR3 reads CATSDNRGEETQYF. Here the CDR3 DNA reads TGTGCCACCAGTGATAACAGGGGGGAAGAGACCCAGTACTTC.

This clone was seen a handful of times. The chain has TRBV6-4 and TRBJ2-3; TRBD2 matches 11 bases. This CDR3 region has 16 residues. Germline V gene data show CDR1 as MRHNA and CDR2 as SNTAGT. The V and J ends lost 3 bases and 7 bases, in that order; junction bases with no gene match: 9. The CDR3 region is CASSEGTSGPGNTQYF. CDR3 in DNA: TGTGCCAGCAGTGAGGGGACTAGCGGCCCTGGAAATACGCAGTATTTT.

The CDR3 loop is CASSYVGLYTDTQYF. CDR3 in DNA: TGTGCCAGCAGTTACGTGGGCCTTTACACAGATACGCAGTATTTT. V gene TRBV6-5 combines with J gene TRBJ2-3, with D unresolved. This CDR3 contains 15 residues. Trimming pared 2 bases from V and 2 bases from J, leaving 11 bases between. CDR1 MNHEY and CDR2 SVGAGI come from the germline V gene.

The chain joins TRBV27 to TRBJ1-4; D is unresolved. Germline V lookup: CDR1 MNHEY, CDR2 SMNVEV (reference sequence). The CDR3 is 13 residues long. V shed 5 bases and J shed 5 bases, with 9 bases lying between them. The CDR3 region is CASSTRVNEKLFF. The CDR3, as DNA: TGTGCCAGCAGTACTCGGGTGAATGAAAAACTGTTTTTT.

V is TRBV28 and J is TRBJ1-5, with 10 bases aligning to TRBD1. With 6 bases clipped from V and 6 bases from J, the junction kept 11 bases outside the gene matches. CDR3 size: 16 residues. Per the germline V gene, CDR1 is MDHEN and CDR2 is SYDVKM. The CDR3 spells CASRKSTGGVGQPQHF. CDR3 bases: TGTGCCAGCAGAAAATCGACAGGGGGCGTAGGTCAGCCCCAGCATTTT. The complete variable domain, with remaining parts taken from reference TRBV28 and TRBJ1-5, reads DVKVTQSSRYLVKRTGEKVFLECVQDMDHENMFWYRQDPGLGLRLIYFSYDVKMKEKGDIPEGYSVSREKKERFSLILESASTNQTSMYLCASRKSTGGVGQPQHFGDGTRLSIL.

V usage is TRBV27 and J usage is TRBJ1-1, with D uncertain. The CDR3 totals 15 residues. V lost 0 bases to trimming and J lost 5 bases, with 13 bases between them. Germline V lookup: CDR1 MNHEY, CDR2 SMNVEV (reference sequence). The CDR3 region has the DNA TGTGCCAGCAGTTTATCGGTGGAGCATCTAACTGAAGCTTTCTTT. Translating gives CASSLSVEHLTEAFF.

The chain links TRBV7-9 to TRBJ2-5, with unresolved D. The V and J ends lost 3 bases and 2 bases respectively, with 13 bases between them. The CDR3 contains 15 residues. Germline CDR1 reads SEHNR; CDR2 reads FQNEAQ (reference sequence). The CDR3 DNA follows: TGTGCCAGCAGCTTGTTCCGAGGCCCACAAGAGACCCAGTACTTC. Its translation is CASSLFRGPQETQYF.

This clone was seen a few times. This rearrangement joins TRBV19 to TRBJ2-2, with 8 bases identical to TRBD1. The CDR3 extends over 17 amino acids. Germline-derived CDR1 and CDR2 are LNHDA and SQIVND (reference sequence). Losses at the gene ends were 4 bases for V and 0 bases for J; bases not matched to a gene: 7. The CDR3 bases are TGTGCCAGTAGTAGGTCCAAGACAGGGGCGAACACCGGGGAGCTGTTTTTT. The encoded protein is CASSRSKTGANTGELFF.

A word on this clone: The junction differs from germline at one of its ends, possibly a read error. The rearrangement links TRBV7-9 to TRBJ2-3; possible D gene TRBD2, 6 bases. Germline V lookup: CDR1 SEHNR, CDR2 FQNEAQ (reference sequence). This CDR3 is 14 amino acids long. The CDR3, as DNA: TGTGCCAGCAGCATAGCCCGGGACTTAGATACGCAGTATTTT. It encodes CASSIARDLDTQYF.

This clone was found a few times. The rearrangement joins TRBV7-3 to TRBJ2-3; weak D call: TRBD2 (6 bases). Trimming pared 8 bases from V and 2 bases from J, leaving 17 bases between. Germline V gene data show CDR1 as SGHTA and CDR2 as FQGTGA. The CDR3 covers 15 residues. The CDR3 sequence is CASQRVSSLTDTQYF. For the CDR3, the DNA is TGTGCCAGCCAGCGGGTATCATCCCTCACAGATACGCAGTATTTT. The entire variable domain, with the rest obtained from reference TRBV7-3 and TRBJ2-3, is as follows: GAGVSQTPSNKVTEKGKYVELRCDPISGHTALYWYRQSLGQGPEFLIYFQGTGAADDSGLPNDRFFAVRPEGSVSTLKIQRTERGDSAVYLCASQRVSSLTDTQYFGPGTRLTVL.

The chain is built from TRBV9 and TRBJ1-2; D is possibly TRBD1 (5 bases). Per the germline V gene, CDR1 is SGDLS and CDR2 is YYNGEE. The CDR3 extends over 14 amino acids. V lost 3 bases, J lost 2 bases, and 11 bases lay in between. The CDR3 spells CASSDATVNYGYTF. CDR3 DNA sequence: TGTGCCAGCAGCGACGCGACAGTGAACTATGGCTACACCTTC.

This clone was seen a few times. V and J are TRBV6-6 and TRBJ2-3; 7 bases map to TRBD2. The CDR3 is 17 residues long. Trimming removed 5 bases from V and 0 bases from J; junction bases left unmatched: 11. Per the germline V gene, CDR1 is MNHNY and CDR2 is SVGAGI (reference sequence). Here the CDR3 DNA reads TGTGCCAGCAGTCGCAATAATCAGCGGGGAAGCACAGATACGCAGTATTTT. The encoded protein is CASSRNNQRGSTDTQYF.

The J gene is TRBJ2-7, the V gene TRBV9, with TRBD2 as a possible D gene (7 bases). In germline, CDR1 is SGDLS, CDR2 YYNGEE. The CDR3 contains 15 residues. The V and J ends lost 0 bases and 6 bases respectively, with 16 bases between them. CDR3 bases: TGTGCCAGCAGCGTAGTACGGGGGGCCTCGGCCGAGCAGTACTTC. It encodes CASSVVRGASAEQYF.

This clone is a singleton in its sample. This chain uses TRBV7-2 with TRBJ2-7; 8 bases are a match to TRBD1. The trim removed 4 bases at V and 3 bases at J, leaving 5 bases unmatched. CDR1 SGHTA and CDR2 FQGNSA come from the germline V gene. The CDR3 covers 14 residues. The CDR3 here is CASSSRTGYYEQYF. The CDR3 DNA reads as TGTGCCAGCAGCTCCAGGACAGGGTACTACGAGCAGTACTTC.

The chain employs TRBV6-6 and TRBJ1-5; no firm D call. The CDR3 has 15 residues. Germline V gene data show CDR1 as MNHNY and CDR2 as SVGAGI (reference sequence). The V gene lost 8 bases and the J gene lost 1 base, with 15 bases spanning the gap. The CDR3 sequence is CASRGSSGSNQPQHF. Written as DNA, the CDR3 is TGTGCCAGCCGAGGATCTTCGGGGAGCAATCAGCCCCAGCATTTT.

V usage is TRBV27 and J usage is TRBJ1-5, with D maybe TRBD1 (5 bases). CDR3 size: 14 residues. The ends were cut back, 5 bases at V and 3 bases at J, with 11 bases in the middle. Germline CDR1 MNHEY, CDR2 SMNVEV (reference sequence). CDR3 in amino acids: CASSARQSNQPQHF. CDR3 DNA: TGTGCCAGCAGTGCACGACAGTCCAATCAGCCCCAGCATTTT.

V and J are TRBV9 and TRBJ2-1, with TRBD2 matching over 8 bases. The V gene's germline CDR1 is SGDLS and CDR2 YYNGEE. This CDR3 is 13 amino acids long. Losses at the gene ends were 3 bases for V and 8 bases for J; bases not matched to a gene: 4. The CDR3 sequence is CASSGGLVDEQFF. In DNA, the CDR3 is TGTGCCAGCAGCGGGGGACTAGTGGATGAGCAGTTCTTC.